The clone carrying this T cell receptor beta chain was seen only a few times. Antigen: not known. Its ends do not fully match the called genes, so a read error is possible. TCRdb reanalysed the multiplex PCR reads using MiXCR and keeps one entry per CDR3 protein. The sample records about 21,000 distinct CDR3 sequences, roughly 50% being singletons. This CDR3 has 10 residues. The data were taken from a study of breast tumors, draining lymph nodes, adjacent tissues. Study-wide results and caveats: Tumor TCR diversity was below lymph nodes but above nontumor tissue. The data were judged consistent with most tumor T cells coming from lymph node and expanding in tumor.

The chain links TRBV12-3 or TRBV12-4 to TRBJ1-3; D is unresolved. The material sequenced was breast tumor tissue. The TCR was taken from a female donor with breast cancer. Some clones in this sample may be carry-over from other donors' samples. CDR3 nucleotide sequence: TGTGCCAGCAGTTTCAGAACCATATACTTT. Translating it yields CASSFRTIYF.